This paragraph reports one T cell receptor beta chain. Its antigen has not been determined. No qualities accompany the bases; no much larger clone lies one base away. Library prep was done by the immunoSEQ multiplex PCR assay. Under the source paper's analysis protocol: A statistical classification framework was developed to diagnose cytomegalovirus status using the catalog of TCR beta chain sequences. The source is immuneACCESS, and TCRdb retained only in-frame sequences with V and J called. Part of the clones is not carried over; for the studies checked, unresolved V genes explain less than half of this, and the remainder is unexplained. That table furnishes V, J and clone size, whereas the DNA furnished D and trimming. This sample gives 50,000 to 65,000 clones in total; roughly 90% of them show up just once. The leading ten clones occupy 7.5% to 9.5% of the sample. Per the germline V gene (reference sequence), LNHDA is the CDR1 and SQIVND is the CDR2. The CDR3 has 14 amino acids, counting the end cysteine and phenylalanine. Just the 42-base CDR3 DNA is kept, in frame starting at base 1. The V end loses 2 bases and the J end loses 3 bases, and a stretch of 10 bases separates them.

This record comes from a study of cytomegalovirus exposure and HLA in healthy donors (dated by TCRdb to the late 2010s). Looking at the study overall: The 666 repertoires of the first cohort and the 95 to 150 validation repertoires were produced on the same platform, according to a later analysis. The study aimed to test whether cataloging public T cell receptors could reveal signatures of past pathogen exposure. Along with the roughly 610-subject first cohort, a separate validation cohort of over a hundred different subjects was used. To predict cytomegalovirus infection status, the study combined high-throughput TCR immunosequencing, statistical association of individual TCRs with disease status, and machine learning.

The donors belonged to the validation cohort of around 120 subjects, which was separate from the approximately 610-subject first cohort. Broader findings and caveats from the paper: Across donors, most TCR sequences were observed very rarely, whereas some public TCRs were present in many individuals. The validation cohort had no HLA typing available for a later analysis, so co-occurrence within that cohort was assessed over all 120 or so repertoires. The authors suggested that the approach could potentially be extended to other disease states and immunological phenotypes. In a later analysis, TCRs clustered in the first cohort were found to also tend to co-occur in the approximately 120 validation repertoires, with around 94% of cluster scores above 0. In vitro tests confirmed that three of the cytomegalovirus-associated TCR beta chains recognize cytomegalovirus antigens. The study listed over 150 TCR beta chains as associated with cytomegalovirus. In both the original and validation cohorts, the classifier was reported to diagnose cytomegalovirus status with high specificity and sensitivity.

This TCR was recovered from a woman aged 18-35 years in good health and CMV-seropositive. Sequencing used PBMCs. This receptor chain uses TRBV19 and TRBJ1-2, with the D gene uncertain. The DNA reads as follows: TGTGCCAGTAGTATACCGGGAGTGGACTATGGCTACACCTTC. This codes for CASSIPGVDYGYTF.